One and the same sample provided the 17 T cell receptor beta chains below, sequenced in a study of cytomegalovirus exposure and HLA in healthy donors. 60 Vbeta and 13 Jbeta primers were used in PCR. Clones were read by immunoSEQ multiplex PCR, and TCRdb kept only the in-frame ones, dropping some. This table holds 100,000 to 150,000 clones, approximately 61% found once. Source material: PBMCs. These receptor sequences come from a woman in her forties in good health and CMV-seronegative.

This clone came up once. The gene calls are TRBV4-2 and TRBJ1-5; TRBD1 matches 7 bases. The junction had 8 bases not matched to a gene; V was cut back by 0 bases and J by 6 bases. Looked up from germline, CDR1 is LGHNA and CDR2 is YNFKEQ. The CDR3 is made up of 16 amino acids. As DNA, the CDR3 is TGTGCCAGCAGCCAAGATTCCGGACAGGCGAGTCAGCCCCAGCATTTT. This codes for CASSQDSGQASQPQHF.

The rearrangement uses TRBV4-2 and TRBJ2-1; 7 positions match TRBD2. Germline CDR1 and CDR2: LGHNA and YNFKEQ. This CDR3 has 14 amino acids. J lost 6 bases, V lost 0 bases, and 2 bases had no gene match. This CDR3 reads CASSQDGTINEQFF. The DNA for the CDR3 is TGTGCCAGCAGCCAAGATGGGACTATCAATGAGCAGTTCTTC.

This clone occurred once. The rearrangement joins TRBV6-1 to TRBJ1-2; D not certain. The CDR3 is 14 residues long. The V end lost 8 bases, the J end lost 4 bases, and 17 bases lay between the germline ends. Germline V CDR1 and CDR2: MNHNS, SASEGT. This CDR3 reads CASHGQIKIYGYTF. CDR3 coding DNA: TGTGCCAGCCATGGGCAGATCAAGATCTATGGCTACACCTTC.

The chain recombines TRBV6-5 with TRBJ1-1; D remains ambiguous. CDR1 and CDR2 from the germline V gene are MNHEY and SVGAGI. V lost 7 bases to trimming and J lost 1 base, with 16 bases between them. The CDR3 covers 15 residues. The chain's CDR3 is CASISASYRNTEAFF. The CDR3 nucleotides read TGTGCCAGCATATCCGCGAGTTACCGGAACACTGAAGCTTTCTTT.

The rearrangement joins TRBV2 to TRBJ1-1; D is uncertain. This CDR3 is built from 15 residues. With 7 bases removed from V and 1 base from J, the gap between germline ends came to 16 bases. Germline V gene lookup returns CDR1 SNHLY and CDR2 FYNNEI. CDR3 bases: TGTGCCAGCACTCCAGAGAGGAACCGGAACACTGAAGCTTTCTTT. It is translated as CASTPERNRNTEAFF. Together with reference TRBV2 and TRBJ1-1, the CDR3 gives the full variable domain: EPEVTQTPSHQVTQMGQEVILRCVPISNHLYFYWYRQILGQKVEFLVSFYNNEISEKSEIFDDQFSVERPDGSNFTLKIRSTKLEDSAMYFCASTPERNRNTEAFFGQGTRLTVV.

This sequence joins TRBV5-1 and TRBJ1-1; no clear D gene. This CDR3 has 13 residues. The germline V and J ends were trimmed by 2 bases and 1 base, with 6 bases remaining between them. Germline CDR1 is SGHRS and CDR2 is YFSETQ. CDR3 sequence: CASSFDKNTEAFF. The CDR3 DNA reads as TGCGCCAGCAGCTTCGACAAGAACACTGAAGCTTTCTTT.

CDR3 coding DNA: TGTGCCAGCAGTTACCCCCCGCAGGGTGAAGCTTTCTTT. It translates to CASSYPPQGEAFF. The V gene is TRBV6-5, the J gene TRBJ1-1; possibly TRBD1 for D (5 bases). V dropped 2 bases and J dropped 7 bases, with 11 bases sitting between them. The CDR3 has 13 amino acids. Germline assignment: CDR1 MNHEY and CDR2 SVGAGI.

V usage is TRBV6-5 and J usage is TRBJ1-1; D gene unclear. There are 12 residues in the CDR3. The V end lost 6 bases, the J end lost 1 base, and 6 bases lay between the germline ends. The germline CDR1 and CDR2 sequences are MNHEY and SVGAGI. For the CDR3, the DNA is TGTGCCAGCAGACGACAGAACACTGAAGCTTTCTTT. Its translation: CASRRQNTEAFF.

The chain carries TRBV12-5 and TRBJ2-7, with TRBD1 matching over 11 bases. Trimming at V came to 1 base and at J to 6 bases, leaving 5 bases not matched to a gene. The CDR3 totals 15 residues. CDR1 and CDR2 from the germline V gene are LGHNT and FRNRAP. The CDR3 DNA follows: TGTGCTAGTGGTTTGGCCTCCGGGACAGGGGGCGAGCAGTACTTC. Its translation: CASGLASGTGGEQYF.

The chain is built from TRBV7-3 and TRBJ1-1; D uncertain. There are 13 residues in the CDR3. Germline loops: CDR1 SGHTA, CDR2 FQGTGA. The V and J ends lost 2 bases and 5 bases respectively, with 9 bases between them. The CDR3 protein is CASSLLTETEAFF. The CDR3 region has the DNA TGTGCCAGCAGCTTACTCACAGAAACTGAAGCTTTCTTT. Full variable domain (missing parts from reference TRBV7-3 and TRBJ1-1): GAGVSQTPSNKVTEKGKYVELRCDPISGHTALYWYRQSLGQGPEFLIYFQGTGAADDSGLPNDRFFAVRPEGSVSTLKIQRTERGDSAVYLCASSLLTETEAFFGQGTRLTVV.

The gene calls are TRBV10-1 and TRBJ2-7; 8 positions match TRBD1. The length of the CDR3 is 14 residues. Germline CDR1 and CDR2: WNHNN and SYGVQD (reference sequence). The V segment lost 2 bases and the J segment 5 bases; nucleotides outside the gene matches: 5. The DNA of the CDR3 is TGCGCCAGCAGTGAGGTGGACAGGGAAGACGAGCAGTACTTC. Encoded protein: CASSEVDREDEQYF.

J is TRBJ2-7 and V is TRBV7-2, with a weak D call TRBD1 (5 bases). CDR3 length: 13 amino acids. Germline assignment: CDR1 SGHTA and CDR2 FQGNSA. Trimming took off 2 bases at V and 7 bases at J, with 12 bases between the two ends. CDR3 coding DNA: TGTGCCAGCAGCTTACTAGGGGTGGAGGAGCAGTACTTC. This gives the protein CASSLLGVEEQYF.

This clone came up once. The CDR3: CASSDQTGERGTEAFF. CDR3 coding DNA: TGCGCCAGCAGTGATCAGACAGGGGAGAGGGGTACTGAAGCTTTCTTT. This chain joins TRBV10-2 and TRBJ1-1, with 8 bases identical to TRBD1. CDR3 length: 16 amino acids. CDR1 and CDR2 (germline): WSHSY, SAAADI. V dropped 3 bases and J dropped 5; count of bases not matched to a gene: 11.

This rearrangement joins TRBV4-1 to TRBJ1-5; D gene ambiguous. V was shortened by 0 bases and J by 6 bases, with 18 bases between the two germline ends. The CDR3 extends over 17 amino acids. The germline CDR1 and CDR2 sequences are MGHRA and YSYEKL. The CDR3 protein is CASSQDGGVPVGQPQHF. CDR3 coding DNA: TGCGCCAGCAGCCAAGACGGAGGAGTCCCAGTCGGTCAGCCCCAGCATTTT.

Only a few counts were recorded for this clone. The genes are TRBV30 and TRBJ2-1, with TRBD2 matching 10 bases. There are 16 residues in the CDR3. V lost 2 bases to trimming and J lost 4 bases; unmatched junction nucleotides: 8. CDR1 and CDR2 (germline): GTSNPN, SVGIG (reference sequence). The CDR3 spells CAWSPFSGGWYNEQFF. In DNA, the CDR3 is TGTGCCTGGAGTCCTTTTAGCGGGGGGTGGTACAATGAGCAGTTCTTC. The full variable domain, its missing parts supplied by reference TRBV30 and TRBJ2-1, is SQTIHQWPATLVQPVGSPLSLECTVEGTSNPNLYWYRQAAGRGLQLLFYSVGIGQISSEVPQNLSASRPQDRQFILSSKKLLLSDSGFYLCAWSPFSGGWYNEQFFGPGTRLTVL.

The CDR3 region is CASSQGAGQETQYF. The CDR3 DNA reads TGTGCCAGCAGCCAGGGGGCTGGCCAAGAGACCCAGTACTTC. The rearrangement uses TRBV7-9 and TRBJ2-5, with 8 bases matching TRBD1. The CDR3 covers 14 residues. The germline V gene encodes CDR1 SEHNR and CDR2 FQNEAQ (reference sequence). With 5 bases clipped from V and 1 base from J, the junction kept 3 bases outside the gene matches.

The chain couples TRBV4-1 to TRBJ2-4; D not certain. The CDR3 is made up of 17 amino acids. Between the trimmed V and J ends, which lost 0 bases and 3 bases, there was a span of 15 bases. Germline V CDR1 and CDR2: MGHRA, YSYEKL. For the CDR3, the DNA is TGCGCCAGCAGCCAAGATCCCCCTCTAGTAGGCAAAAACATTCAGTACTTC. Translating gives CASSQDPPLVGKNIQYF.